This T cell receptor (beta chain) was sequenced for a study of vaccination effects on CD4 cells after COVID-19. About the study: Two-dose vaccination with either BNT162b2 or mRNA-1273 was given to the participants. Notes on the study in general: Few convalescent patients were studied, and early post-infection samples were lacking.

Profiled with immunoSEQ multiplex PCR; TCRdb holds only in-frame clones, not every one. The sample holds 65,000 or so clones, 70% to 80% seen once. ViraFEST used viral peptide pools to expand antigen-specific CD4+ T cells before sequencing. Upon completion of roughly ten days in culture, CD4+ T cells were isolated. Absence of prior SARS-CoV-2 infection characterized the vaccine recipients, who showed negative nucleocapsid antibodies. This clone came up a few times. What it recognizes is unknown. This CDR3 spans 14 amino acids. V was cut by 8 bases and J by 5 bases, with 18 bases left in between. The germline V gene has CDR1 MDHEN and CDR2 SYDVKM.

The source of this sequence is a human donor who received a COVID-19 vaccine. The sample here was CD4+ T cells from PBMCs cultured with HCoV-NL63 spike peptides, taken before COVID-19 vaccination. The chain couples TRBV28 to TRBJ1-2; D possibly corresponds to TRBD1 (5 bases). This chain's CDR3 is CASSRETAYYGYTF. The CDR3 DNA reads TGTGCCAGCTCTCGAGAGACAGCTTATTATGGCTACACCTTC.